Reported below is one TCR beta chain. Treatment defined: randomized to nivolumab then ipilimumab (arm A) or the reverse (arm B). Only in-frame clones appear in the TCRdb table, and some are missing; sequencing was by immunoSEQ multiplex PCR. The data contain around 40,000 clones, around 86% of them singletons. This sample was included in a study of sequential checkpoint blockade in melanoma. The CDR3 totals 15 residues. The germline V gene has CDR1 SNHLY and CDR2 FYNNEI. J lost 8 bases, V lost 7 bases, and 14 bases had no gene match. The sequenced sample was CD8+ T cells sorted from blood (inferred from file names), obtained from a patient given nivolumab and ipilimumab in sequence. The clonotype comes from a human donor with melanoma. The chain couples TRBV2 to TRBJ2-4, with 7 positions matching TRBD2. CDR3 sequence: CASIPRAGEKDIQYF. CDR3 coding DNA: TGTGCCAGCATTCCCAGGGCGGGGGAAAAGGACATTCAGTACTTC.